Shown below are 21 T cell receptor beta chains from a single sample sequenced in a study of T cell responses to AZD1222 COVID-19 vaccine. Sequencing used immunoSEQ multiplex PCR; TCRdb keeps in-frame clones, though not all of them. The profile shows approximately 140,000 clones, over 75% of them singletons. The material was peripheral blood, obtained on day 0 of AZD1222 vaccination. These receptors all come from an adult in good health.

V is TRBV20-1 and J is TRBJ2-1; D is unclear. Looked up from germline, CDR1 is DFQATT and CDR2 is SNEGSKA (reference sequence). The V and J ends lost 1 base and 9 bases respectively, with 7 bases between them. The CDR3 consists of 11 residues. The CDR3 sequence: CSARVQREQFF. Here the CDR3 DNA reads TGCAGTGCTAGAGTTCAGCGTGAGCAGTTCTTC.

The chain employs TRBV5-1 and TRBJ1-1; 8 bases line up with TRBD1. The CDR3 covers 14 residues. The V gene's germline CDR1 is SGHRS and CDR2 YFSETQ. The V gene end was trimmed by 2 bases and the J gene end by 7 bases; junction bases not matched to a gene: 7. The CDR3 here is CASSLRVQGVEAFF. The CDR3 region has the DNA TGCGCCAGCAGCTTACGAGTACAGGGGGTTGAAGCTTTCTTT.

This clone was seen only once. The chain is built from TRBV5-1 and TRBJ1-2, with a possible D match to TRBD1 (5 bases). This CDR3 comprises 15 residues. Germline V gene sequence: CDR1 SGHRS, CDR2 YFSETQ. Trimming shortened V by 4 bases and J by 5 bases, and 18 bases separated the two germline ends. CDR3 sequence (DNA): TGCGCCAGCAGCCGCGGGGGACCGGGGGATTATGGCTACACCTTC. Protein sequence: CASSRGGPGDYGYTF.

The genes are TRBV6-4 and TRBJ2-3, with unresolved D. The CDR3 contains 13 residues. V lost 4 bases to trimming and J lost 0 bases, with 5 bases between them. Looked up from germline, CDR1 is MRHNA and CDR2 is SNTAGT. The CDR3 nucleotides read TGTGCCAGCAGTGGGCAGAGCACAGATACGCAGTATTTT. It translates to CASSGQSTDTQYF.

The V gene is TRBV11-2, the J gene TRBJ1-1; D is undetermined. V was pared by 0 bases and J by 0 bases, with 5 bases between. The CDR3 spans 14 residues. In germline, CDR1 is SGHAT, CDR2 FQNNGV. The CDR3 reads CASSLEGLNTEAFF. As DNA, the CDR3 is TGTGCCAGCAGCTTAGAGGGTTTGAACACTGAAGCTTTCTTT.

V gene TRBV29-1 combines with J gene TRBJ1-4; D is perhaps TRBD1 (5 bases). In germline, CDR1 is SQVTM, CDR2 ANQGSEA. Trimming shortened V by 7 bases and J by 4 bases, and 10 bases separated the two germline ends. The CDR3 consists of 12 residues. The CDR3 sequence: CSAAGFNEKLFF. CDR3 bases: TGCAGCGCGGCAGGGTTTAATGAAAAACTGTTTTTT.

This sequence joins TRBV3-1 (or the pseudogene TRBV3-2) and TRBJ1-4; no definite D call. The ends were cut back, 7 bases at V and 3 bases at J, with 18 bases in the middle. This CDR3 spans 16 amino acids. Germline V gives CDR1 LGHDT, CDR2 YNNKEL (reference sequence). The CDR3 DNA reads TGTGCCAGCACCCACGGAGGCGGCTTGGCTAATGAAAAACTGTTTTTT. It specifies CASTHGGGLANEKLFF.

The chain employs TRBV19 and TRBJ1-5, with D possibly matching TRBD1 (5 bases). The CDR3 runs 13 residues. V dropped 7 bases and J dropped 6 bases, with 13 bases sitting between them. Germline V gene sequence: CDR1 LNHDA, CDR2 SQIVND (reference sequence). The CDR3 DNA reads as TGTGCCAGTACTAGGGACCGGACTCAGCCCCAGCATTTT. This translates into CASTRDRTQPQHF.

This chain links TRBV27 with TRBJ1-1; TRBD1 aligns across 7 bases. Trimming removed 4 bases from V and 4 bases from J; junction bases left unmatched: 3. The CDR3 loop spans 13 amino acids. CDR1 MNHEY and CDR2 SMNVEV come from the germline V gene (reference sequence). CDR3 region: CASSSRQGTEAFF. Written as DNA, the CDR3 is TGTGCCAGCAGTTCTCGACAGGGCACTGAAGCTTTCTTT.

V and J are TRBV27 and TRBJ1-5; no clear D. Trimming removed 6 bases at V and 2 bases at J, with 20 bases between. Germline CDR1 MNHEY, CDR2 SMNVEV (reference sequence). This CDR3 has 17 residues. The CDR3 DNA follows: TGTGCCAGCAGGGACGTCGGAACCCGCCGGGGCAATCAGCCCCAGCATTTT. It codes for CASRDVGTRRGNQPQHF.

This sequence joins TRBV30 and TRBJ2-1; D gene ambiguous. The V end lost 4 bases, the J end lost 0 bases, and 4 bases lay between the germline ends. The CDR3 has 12 amino acids. Germline V CDR1 and CDR2: GTSNPN, SVGIG (reference sequence). CDR3 protein: CAWTFSYNEQFF. The CDR3 region has the DNA TGTGCCTGGACTTTCTCCTACAATGAGCAGTTCTTC.

This chain links TRBV6-1 with TRBJ1-1; perhaps TRBD1 as D (6 bases). Germline loops: CDR1 MNHNS, CDR2 SASEGT. Trimming pared 6 bases from V and 1 base from J, leaving 9 bases between. The CDR3 contains 13 residues. CDR3 bases: TGTGCCAGCAGCTGGACAGCGAACACTGAAGCTTTCTTT. Translation: CASSWTANTEAFF.

The V and J genes are TRBV11-3 and TRBJ2-1; 7 nucleotides align to TRBD1. V was clipped by 2 bases and J by 4 bases; unmatched bases: 8. This CDR3 contains 16 residues. Germline CDR1 SGHNT, CDR2 YENEEA. CDR3 sequence reads: CASSLREQGEYNEQFF. The CDR3 bases are TGTGCCAGCAGCTTACGCGAGCAGGGGGAGTACAATGAGCAGTTCTTC.

The rearrangement joins TRBV2 to TRBJ2-7; D not resolved. Germline loops: CDR1 SNHLY, CDR2 FYNNEI. The CDR3 runs to 10 residues. Trimming removed 4 bases from V and 3 bases from J, with 1 base in between. CDR3 residues: CASSGYEQYF. The DNA for the CDR3 is TGTGCCAGCAGTGGCTACGAGCAGTACTTC.

V is TRBV6-5 and J is TRBJ1-2; D is ambiguous. The ends were cut back, 0 bases at V and 2 bases at J, with 7 bases in the middle. The CDR3 has 14 residues. Germline values: CDR1 MNHEY, CDR2 SVGAGI. The CDR3 region is CASSYSTTNYGYTF. CDR3 in DNA: TGTGCCAGCAGTTACTCGACCACCAACTATGGCTACACCTTC.

The chain couples TRBV7-2 to TRBJ2-3, with 8 bases fitting TRBD1. The CDR3 runs to 14 residues. V gave up 5 bases and J gave up 8 bases; unmatched junction bases: 9. Germline CDR1 is SGHTA and CDR2 is FQGNSA. CDR3 protein: CASSLGTGAGTQYF. The CDR3 DNA reads as TGTGCCAGCAGCCTCGGGACAGGAGCAGGTACGCAGTATTTT.

Only a few counts were recorded for this clone. V and J are TRBV9 and TRBJ2-7; TRBD2 matches 9 bases. The CDR3 runs to 16 residues. The germline V gene encodes CDR1 SGDLS and CDR2 YYNGEE. V trimming: 0 bases; J trimming: 0 bases; junction bases outside the gene matches: 4. The CDR3 nucleotides are TGTGCCAGCAGCGTAGGGACTAGCGCCTCCTCCTACGAGCAGTACTTC. It codes for CASSVGTSASSYEQYF.

The V gene is TRBV5-1, the J gene TRBJ2-5; D remains unclear. This CDR3 comprises 12 residues. Germline V gene sequence: CDR1 SGHRS, CDR2 YFSETQ. V was shortened by 1 base and J by 2 bases, with 3 bases between the two germline ends. The CDR3 sequence: CASSLPQETQYF. The CDR3 DNA reads TGCGCCAGCAGCTTGCCGCAAGAGACCCAGTACTTC.

The chain employs TRBV19 and TRBJ2-3; 9 positions match TRBD1. Trimming at V came to 6 bases and at J to 0 bases, leaving 4 bases not matched to a gene. Germline V CDR1 and CDR2: LNHDA, SQIVND (reference sequence). The CDR3 extends over 15 amino acids. The CDR3, as DNA: TGTGCCAGTAGGACCGGACAGGGGAGCACAGATACGCAGTATTTT. Translating it yields CASRTGQGSTDTQYF.

The rearrangement links TRBV4-3 to TRBJ1-2, with D maybe TRBD1 (5 bases). CDR1 and CDR2 from the germline V gene are LGHNA and YSLEER. V lost 3 bases and J lost 2, with 10 bases in between. The length of the CDR3 is 14 residues. Here the CDR3 DNA reads TGCGCCAGCAGCCACAGGGAGGGAAACTATGGCTACACCTTC. Encoded protein: CASSHREGNYGYTF.

This chain uses TRBV4-1 with TRBJ1-4; tentatively, D is TRBD1 (5 bases). The CDR3 contains 14 residues. Germline V CDR1 and CDR2: MGHRA, YSYEKL. V was trimmed by 2 bases and J by 5 bases, leaving 9 bases between them. CDR3 sequence reads: CASSQTGLNEKLFF. The CDR3 DNA reads as TGCGCCAGCAGCCAAACAGGCTTGAATGAAAAACTGTTTTTT.